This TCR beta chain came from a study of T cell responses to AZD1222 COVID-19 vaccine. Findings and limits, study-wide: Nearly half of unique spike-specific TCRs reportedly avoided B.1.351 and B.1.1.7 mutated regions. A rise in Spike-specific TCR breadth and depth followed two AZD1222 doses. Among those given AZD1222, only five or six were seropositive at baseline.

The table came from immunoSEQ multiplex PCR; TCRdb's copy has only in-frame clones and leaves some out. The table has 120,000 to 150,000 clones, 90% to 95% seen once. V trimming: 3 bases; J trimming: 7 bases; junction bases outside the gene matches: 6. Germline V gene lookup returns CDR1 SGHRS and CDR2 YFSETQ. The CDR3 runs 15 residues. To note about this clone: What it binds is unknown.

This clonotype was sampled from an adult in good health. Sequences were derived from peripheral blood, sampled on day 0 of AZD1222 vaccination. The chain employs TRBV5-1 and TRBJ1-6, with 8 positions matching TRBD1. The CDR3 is CASSWTTGGNSPLHF. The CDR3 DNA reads TGCGCCAGCAGCTGGACCACAGGGGGGAATTCACCCCTCCACTTT.